This paragraph covers one T cell receptor beta chain sequence. Its antigen is unidentified. Here immunoSEQ multiplex PCR was the method, and the copy in TCRdb shows in-frame clones only, minus some. The sample consists of tens of thousands of clones, approximately 94% of them appearing once. These data originate in a study of brain T cells in children with intractable seizures. Whole-study results and caveats: Pre-surgery blood may have been undersampled, hiding some clones.

Patients received at least one anti-epileptic drug before surgery. V shed 5 bases, J shed 6 bases, and the junction held 6 bases outside the gene matches. Germline CDR1 and CDR2: SGHTA and FQGTGA. This CDR3 is built from 13 residues. This specimen was peripheral blood, taken at surgery. The chain carries TRBV7-3 and TRBJ2-7; 8 positions agree with TRBD1. This receptor was identified in a boy younger than two with tuberous sclerosis and intractable seizures. CDR3 bases: TGTGCCAGCAGCCCAGGACAGGGAGTCGAGCAGTACTTC. It translates to CASSPGQGVEQYF.